This T cell receptor (beta chain) was sequenced in a study of T-cell memory formation after mild COVID-19. Study observations and caveats: Certain responding clones were present in pre-infection memory, suggesting participation of cross-reactive memory.

Each CDR3 protein is one row after TCRdb ran MiXCR on the 5' RACE reads. The table has 140,000 to 150,000 distinct CDR3 sequences, around 5.8% seen once; the top ten hold 2% to 2.5%. This clonotype has ten or more counts. Its specificity is unknown. The CDR3 contains 14 residues. V was cut by 1 base and J by 8 bases, with 14 bases left in between. The germline V gene encodes CDR1 LGHNA and CDR2 YSLEER. This sequence joins TRBV4-3 and TRBJ1-1; maybe TRBD1 (5 bases). The receptor was derived from an adult woman who had mild COVID-19 (a few samples of this study predate the infection). Cell type and time point are not known. Sequencing was performed on PBMCs or a T cell subset sorted from them (not recorded which). CDR3 nucleotide sequence: TGCGCCAGCAGCCAAGCAGGGTCCTCTCTAGAAGCTTTCTTT. As protein: CASSQAGSSLEAFF.